This is a list of T cell receptor beta chains from one sample in a study of long-term antiretroviral therapy in people with HIV. Method: immunoSEQ multiplex PCR; TCRdb's copy keeps in-frame clones and lacks some. The sample yields about 30,000 clones, 80% seen once. The sequenced sample was unsorted PBMCs, obtained 0.3 years after starting antiretroviral therapy. These receptors all come from a man aged 35 to 55 with HIV. Both conserved end residues are part of each CDR3. D genes are given only for firm matches. Not all rows give a size; the values are once, few, many and, for expanded clones, a class.

j_call: TRBJ2-7; d_call: NA; v_call: TRBV2; clone_size: NA; cdr3_nt: TGTGCCAGGGAGAGGGGTGGTGGGACCTACGAGCAGTACTTC; cdr3_aa: CARERGGGTYEQYF
j_call: TRBJ2-5; d_call: NA; v_call: TRBV19; clone_size: NA; cdr3_nt: TGTGCCAGTAGTGTGATGGGGAGGGAGACCCAGTACTTC; cdr3_aa: CASSVMGRETQYF
j_call: TRBJ2-7; d_call: TRBD2; v_call: TRBV27; clone_size: NA; cdr3_nt: TGTGCCAGCAGTCCCTTAGCGGGATACGACTACGAGCAGTACTTC; cdr3_aa: CASSPLAGYDYEQYF
j_call: TRBJ2-2; d_call: NA; v_call: TRBV28; clone_size: NA; cdr3_nt: TGTGCCAGCAAAACAGGCGGGGAGCTGTTTTTT; cdr3_aa: CASKTGGELFF
j_call: TRBJ2-1; d_call: TRBD2; v_call: TRBV9; clone_size: NA; cdr3_nt: TGTGCCAGCAGCCCTCGACTAGCGGGAGACAATGAGCAGTTCTTC; cdr3_aa: CASSPRLAGDNEQFF
j_call: TRBJ2-1; d_call: NA; v_call: TRBV19; clone_size: once; cdr3_nt: TGTGCCAGTAGTATAGGGGACTACAATGAGCAGTTCTTC; cdr3_aa: CASSIGDYNEQFF
j_call: TRBJ1-4; d_call: NA; v_call: TRBV7-9; clone_size: NA; cdr3_nt: TGTGCCAGCAGCTTATGGAATGAAAAACTGTTTTTT; cdr3_aa: CASSLWNEKLFF
j_call: TRBJ2-5; d_call: TRBD2; v_call: TRBV7-9; clone_size: NA; cdr3_nt: TGTGCCAGCAGCTTAGGAGGCACTAGCGGGTGGGAGGAGACCCAGTACTTC; cdr3_aa: CASSLGGTSGWEETQYF
j_call: TRBJ1-1; d_call: NA; v_call: TRBV7-2; clone_size: few; cdr3_nt: TGTGCCAGCAGCTTATTCAGTGAAGCTTTCTTT; cdr3_aa: CASSLFSEAFF
j_call: TRBJ2-1; d_call: NA; v_call: TRBV5-8; clone_size: NA; cdr3_nt: TGTGCCAGCAGCTTGGTGGGGGCGCGAGAGCAGTTCTTC; cdr3_aa: CASSLVGAREQFF
j_call: TRBJ2-5; d_call: NA; v_call: TRBV18; clone_size: NA; cdr3_nt: TGTGCCAGCTCACCACGGGAGACCCAGTACTTC; cdr3_aa: CASSPRETQYF
j_call: TRBJ2-3; d_call: TRBD1; v_call: TRBV6-1; clone_size: NA; cdr3_nt: TGTGCCAGCAGTGCCGACAGGGCGACAGATACGCAGTATTTT; cdr3_aa: CASSADRATDTQYF
j_call: TRBJ2-1; d_call: NA; v_call: TRBV5-1; clone_size: NA; cdr3_nt: TGCGCCAGCAGCTTGCTTTTGTCTGAGCAGTTCTTC; cdr3_aa: CASSLLLSEQFF
j_call: TRBJ2-7; d_call: NA; v_call: TRBV28; clone_size: NA; cdr3_nt: TGTGCCAGCAGCCCCCTCCTCAAAAGGTACGAGCAGTACTTC; cdr3_aa: CASSPLLKRYEQYF
j_call: TRBJ1-3; d_call: NA; v_call: TRBV7-9; clone_size: NA; cdr3_nt: TGTGCCAGCAGCTTAGCTCTTGTAGGTGACACCATATATTTT; cdr3_aa: CASSLALVGDTIYF
j_call: TRBJ1-2; d_call: NA; v_call: TRBV28; clone_size: NA; cdr3_nt: TGTGCCAGCACCCTGGGGGGGGCACGTAACTATGGCTACACCTTC; cdr3_aa: CASTLGGARNYGYTF
j_call: TRBJ2-3; d_call: NA; v_call: TRBV6-5; clone_size: NA; cdr3_nt: TGTGCCAGCAGTTACTCGGGGGGGCAGACAGATACGCAGTATTTT; cdr3_aa: CASSYSGGQTDTQYF
j_call: TRBJ2-7; d_call: TRBD1; v_call: TRBV11-2; clone_size: NA; cdr3_nt: TGTGCCAGCAGCTCGCAGACAGGGTTCCCTCGCGAGCAGTACTTC; cdr3_aa: CASSSQTGFPREQYF
j_call: TRBJ2-1; d_call: NA; v_call: TRBV29-1; clone_size: NA; cdr3_nt: TGCAGCGTTGACCCATACTACAATGAGCAGTTCTTC; cdr3_aa: CSVDPYYNEQFF
j_call: TRBJ2-6; d_call: NA; v_call: TRBV25-1; clone_size: NA; cdr3_nt: TGTGCCAGCAGTAAGGGTTCTGGGGCCAACGTCCTGACTTTC; cdr3_aa: CASSKGSGANVLTF
j_call: TRBJ2-1; d_call: NA; v_call: TRBV15; clone_size: NA; cdr3_nt: TGTGCCACCAGCAGAGAACTGAGTAGTGGGCAGTTCTTC; cdr3_aa: CATSRELSSGQFF
j_call: TRBJ2-2; d_call: NA; v_call: TRBV2; clone_size: NA; cdr3_nt: TGTGCCAGCACGACCGTGAACACCGGGGAGCTGTTTTTT; cdr3_aa: CASTTVNTGELFF
j_call: TRBJ2-2; d_call: NA; v_call: TRBV7-9; clone_size: NA; cdr3_nt: TGTGCCAGCAGCTCTGTGACCGGGGAGCTGTTTTTT; cdr3_aa: CASSSVTGELFF
j_call: TRBJ1-2; d_call: NA; v_call: TRBV2; clone_size: NA; cdr3_nt: TGTGCCACCCTCGGGGGTGGCTACACCTTC; cdr3_aa: CATLGGGYTF
j_call: TRBJ1-2; d_call: NA; v_call: TRBV5-1; clone_size: NA; cdr3_nt: TGCGCCAGCAGGCCGACAGGAAGGACTAACTATGGCTACACCTTC; cdr3_aa: CASRPTGRTNYGYTF
j_call: TRBJ2-4; d_call: NA; v_call: TRBV6-6; clone_size: NA; cdr3_nt: TGTGCCAGCAGCTCGCCCTCTCTTTGGGTTTACCGGTACTTC; cdr3_aa: CASSSPSLWVYRYF
j_call: TRBJ1-2; d_call: TRBD1; v_call: TRBV7-8; clone_size: NA; cdr3_nt: TGTGCCAGCAGCTTAGGGGTCAGGGGGGGTGGCTATGGCTACACCTTC; cdr3_aa: CASSLGVRGGGYGYTF
j_call: TRBJ1-5; d_call: NA; v_call: TRBV21-1; clone_size: NA; cdr3_nt: TGTGCCAGCAGCAAAGACAGTCCAGGGTGCCGCTCCTTGAGCAATCAGCCCCAGCATTTT; cdr3_aa: CASSKDSPGCRSLSNQPQHF